This T cell receptor beta chain was documented in a study of T-cell reconstitution after alpha-beta-depleted transplantation in children. In this sample, this clonotype turned up many times. The CDR3 length is 12 residues. Germline assignment: CDR1 DFQATT and CDR2 SNEGSKA (reference sequence). V lost 6 bases and J lost 4, with 13 bases in between. Unique molecular identifiers featured in how the TCRbeta library was prepared. TCRdb passed the PCR reads through MiXCR, listing each CDR3 protein once. The table has about 410,000 distinct CDR3 sequences, 20% seen once; the top ten hold around 3.9%. The clonotype originates from a human donor who donated a stem cell graft to a child with acute myeloid leukemia. This rearrangement joins TRBV20-1 to TRBJ2-7, with a possible D match to TRBD2 (5 bases). The material sequenced was PBMCs from the stem cell graft donor, taken from the stem cell graft. DNA of the CDR3: TGCAGTGCCTCCGGATGGAGGTACGAGCAGTACTTC. The encoded protein is CSASGWRYEQYF.